This is a list of T cell receptor beta chains from one sample in a study of blood T cell repertoires in COVID-19. Clones were sequenced by immunoSEQ multiplex PCR, and TCRdb holds only the in-frame ones, with some missing. The repertoire holds 150,000 to 200,000 clones, with 86% as singletons. The specimen was peripheral blood. The source is a woman in her seventies with acute or convalescent COVID-19. Both conserved end residues are part of each CDR3. The D gene is left open where the match is weak. Not all rows give a size; the values are once, few, many and, for expanded clones, a class.

>TRBV21-1|NA|TRBJ1-1|NA
CASSKADREENLNTEAFF
TGTGCCAGCAGCAAAGCTGACAGGGAAGAAAACTTGAACACTGAAGCTTTCTTT
>TRBV9|NA|TRBJ2-3|NA
CASSGGGTRGDTQYF
TGTGCCAGCAGCGGAGGAGGGACCCGCGGAGATACGCAGTATTTT
>TRBV6-6|NA|TRBJ1-2|TRBD1
CASSYPGQGGPYGYTF
TGTGCCAGCAGTTACCCAGGACAGGGGGGGCCCTATGGCTACACCTTC
>TRBV6-5|NA|TRBJ1-1|NA
CATKGDTEAFF
TGTGCCACCAAGGGGGACACTGAAGCTTTCTTT
>TRBV19|NA|TRBJ2-7|TRBD2
CASSIGTSGYEQYF
TGTGCCAGTAGTATAGGGACTAGCGGTTACGAGCAGTACTTC
>TRBV10-3|NA|TRBJ2-1|NA
CATEQDNEQFF
TGTGCCACCGAACAGGACAATGAGCAGTTCTTC
>TRBV27|NA|TRBJ2-3|TRBD2
CASSLIPTSGRTHTQYF
TGTGCCAGCAGTCTAATTCCGACTAGCGGGAGGACTCATACGCAGTATTTT
>TRBV4-1|few|TRBJ2-1|TRBD1
CASSQDSGGREQFF
TGCGCCAGCAGCCAAGATTCAGGGGGCCGTGAGCAGTTCTTC
>TRBV2|NA|TRBJ1-2|NA
CASSPGSGYTF
TGTGCCAGCAGCCCAGGGTCGGGCTACACCTTC
>TRBV5-1|few|TRBJ1-2|NA
CASSSGSGPLYGYTF
TGCGCCAGCAGTTCTGGGAGCGGACCGCTCTATGGCTACACCTTC
>TRBV9|NA|TRBJ1-1|NA
CASSPQADLAAFF
TGTGCCAGCAGCCCACAGGCGGATCTCGCAGCTTTCTTT
>TRBV4-1|NA|TRBJ1-1|TRBD1
CASSQRDRHTEAFF
TGCGCCAGCAGCCAGAGGGACAGACACACTGAAGCTTTCTTT
>TRBV2|NA|TRBJ2-2|NA
CASRLVNTGELFF
TGTGCCAGCAGACTAGTCAACACCGGGGAGCTGTTTTTT
>TRBV29-1|NA|TRBJ2-1|NA
CSVTLRGSEQFF
TGCAGCGTTACGCTTCGGGGAAGTGAGCAGTTCTTC
>TRBV3-1/TRBV3-2|NA|TRBJ1-2|NA
CASSPLSTRYGYTF
TGTGCCAGCAGCCCCCTTTCAACACGATATGGCTACACCTTC
>TRBV2|NA|TRBJ1-5|TRBD1
CASSGGQGGNQPQHF
TGTGCCAGCAGCGGGGGACAGGGAGGAAATCAGCCCCAGCATTTT
>TRBV6-2/TRBV6-3|NA|TRBJ2-6|NA
CASSYRSGGIGANVLTF
TGTGCCAGCAGTTATCGATCCGGAGGGATTGGGGCCAACGTCCTGACTTTC
>TRBV4-3|once|TRBJ1-3|TRBD1
CASSQVQDRGPNRRNTIYF
TGCGCCAGCAGCCAAGTTCAAGACAGGGGGCCCAACCGGCGAAACACCATATATTTT
>TRBV6-2/TRBV6-3|NA|TRBJ1-5|TRBD1
CASSYYRTGGQPQHF
TGTGCCAGCAGTTACTATCGGACAGGGGGTCAGCCCCAGCATTTT
>TRBV6-5|NA|TRBJ2-5|TRBD2
CASSLSPAGGPETQYF
TGTGCCAGCAGTTTATCACCAGCGGGGGGGCCTGAGACCCAGTACTTC
>TRBV6-5|NA|TRBJ1-2|NA
CASSYPGDGYTF
TGTGCCAGCAGTTATCCGGGAGATGGCTACACCTTC
>TRBV7-2|NA|TRBJ2-3|TRBD1
CASSLRTGRQRGTQYF
TGTGCCAGCAGCCTGCGGACAGGGAGACAACGTGGTACGCAGTATTTT
>TRBV5-6|NA|TRBJ2-1|NA
CASPRLGEGQGNEQFF
TGTGCCAGCCCGCGGTTGGGGGAGGGCCAGGGGAATGAGCAGTTCTTC
>TRBV6-2/TRBV6-3|NA|TRBJ2-1|TRBD2
CASSRDSFQRGYNEQFF
TGTGCCAGCAGTCGGGACTCCTTCCAGCGGGGTTACAATGAGCAGTTCTTC
>TRBV3-1/TRBV3-2|NA|TRBJ1-2|NA
CASSPAGSYGYTF
TGTGCCAGCAGCCCCGCGGGGAGCTATGGCTACACCTTC
>TRBV6-1|NA|TRBJ2-7|NA
CASSEVRVEQYF
TGTGCCAGCAGTGAAGTCCGGGTCGAGCAGTACTTC
>TRBV29-1|once|TRBJ1-5|NA
CSVGSSNQPQHF
TGCAGCGTTGGCAGTTCCAATCAGCCCCAGCATTTT
>TRBV9|NA|TRBJ1-6|NA
CASSVGTGNSPLHF
TGTGCCAGCAGCGTAGGGACGGGGAATTCACCCCTCCACTTT